This entry describes one T cell receptor (beta chain). The antigen is not known. Germline assignment: CDR1 SGHDN and CDR2 FVKESK. The CDR3 covers 19 residues. V lost 2 bases, J lost 0 bases, and 13 bases stayed unmatched. The table came from immunoSEQ multiplex PCR; TCRdb's copy has only in-frame clones and leaves some out. The sample shows approximately 92,000 clones, under 85% of them seen only once. The data are from a study of OX40 agonist ivuxolimab in advanced cancers. Study-wide background: Clinicians treated patients with ivuxolimab, an agonistic anti-OX40 (CD134) antibody. Cohort: roughly 80% men, mean age 60, aged roughly 23 to 79.

Study findings and constraints: Low levels of normalized T-cell clonal expansion also appeared in some nonresponders.

This sequence originates from an adult with an advanced solid tumor such as melanoma, head and neck, liver or kidney cancer. The chain combines TRBV14 with TRBJ1-3, with 7 bases identical to TRBD1. Sequences were derived from CD4+ or CD8+ T cells sorted from blood, sampled in a trial of the OX40 agonist ivuxolimab. The CDR3 region is CASSQILGFRDSSGNTIYF. The CDR3 DNA follows: TGTGCCAGCAGCCAAATACTGGGGTTCCGGGACAGCTCTGGAAACACCATATATTTT.